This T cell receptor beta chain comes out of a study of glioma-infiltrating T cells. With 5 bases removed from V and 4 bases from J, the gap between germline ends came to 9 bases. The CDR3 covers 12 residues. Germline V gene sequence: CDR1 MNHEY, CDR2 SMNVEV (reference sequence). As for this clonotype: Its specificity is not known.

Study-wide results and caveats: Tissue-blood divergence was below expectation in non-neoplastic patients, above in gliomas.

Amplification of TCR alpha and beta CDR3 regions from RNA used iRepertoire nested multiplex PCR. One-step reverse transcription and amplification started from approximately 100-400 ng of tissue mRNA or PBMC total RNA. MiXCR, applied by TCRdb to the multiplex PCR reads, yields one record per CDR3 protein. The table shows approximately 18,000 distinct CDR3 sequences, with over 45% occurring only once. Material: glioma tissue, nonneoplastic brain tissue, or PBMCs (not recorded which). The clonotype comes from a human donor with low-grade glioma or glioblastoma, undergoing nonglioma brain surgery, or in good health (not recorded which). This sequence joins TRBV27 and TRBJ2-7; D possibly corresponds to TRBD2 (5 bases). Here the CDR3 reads CASSPGVYEQYF. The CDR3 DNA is TGTGCCAGCAGTCCCGGGGTTTACGAGCAGTACTTC.